Sequencing of this T cell receptor (beta chain) was carried out in a study of blood T cell repertoires in COVID-19. The overall study: Samples representing acute and convalescent COVID-19 were sourced from the United States, Italy and Spain. PBMCs, B-cell-depleted T cells, or T cells were the source of the cDNA or gDNA that made up the material.

Methods used by the authors: Estimated nucleated cell counts came from reference gene primer amplification. The method was immunoSEQ multiplex PCR; TCRdb's version includes in-frame clones alone and lacks a portion of them. D and trimming come from the DNA, and the V and J calls and clone size come from that table. The sample includes about 500,000 clones, nearly 90% of them seen just once. CDR1 SGHAT and CDR2 FQNNGV come from the germline V gene. Trimming took 1 base from V and 6 from J; bases not matched to a gene: 6. This CDR3 is built from 15 residues. This TCR derives from a man aged 18-30 years with COVID-19, enrolled during active disease. The V and J genes are TRBV11-2 and TRBJ2-4; 7 bases agree with TRBD2. The sample comprised peripheral blood. The CDR3 nucleotides are TGTGCCAGCAGCTTAGGAGCGGGAATGGGAAACATTCAGTACTTC. Residues: CASSLGAGMGNIQYF.